Following are 28 T cell receptor beta chains from one sample sequenced in a study of T cells in Graves' hyperthyroidism and ophthalmopathy. Amplified TCR beta CDR3 regions derived from RNA transcripts. In the first-round RT-PCR of the TCR CDR3, the HTBI primer set was used. TCRdb reprocessed the multiplex PCR reads with MiXCR, giving one entry per CDR3 protein. The table records over 650,000 distinct CDR3 sequences, about a sixth of them present only once. What was sequenced was blood. The receptors were gathered from a man aged 18 to 30 with Graves' hyperthyroidism.

This clonotype was counted a few times. The V and J genes are TRBV19 and TRBJ1-1, with D possibly being TRBD1 (5 bases). The CDR3 spans 13 residues. CDR1 is LNHDA and CDR2 is SQIVND in the germline V gene (reference sequence). Trimming removed 3 bases at V and 6 bases at J, with 11 bases between. The CDR3 reads CASSIGQGSEAFF. The CDR3 DNA follows: TGTGCCAGTAGTATCGGGCAGGGCTCTGAAGCTTTCTTT.

The chain is built from TRBV27 and TRBJ2-1, with D possibly being TRBD1 (5 bases). CDR1 MNHEY and CDR2 SMNVEV come from the germline V gene (reference sequence). Trimming left V 6 bases short and J 5 bases short, with 14 bases between. CDR3 length: 14 residues. For the CDR3, the DNA is TGTGCCAGCAGGGCGTCAGGGCGGAACAATGAGCAGTTCTTC. As protein: CASRASGRNNEQFF.

Concerning this clonotype: One end of the junction is discordant with germline, which a read error may explain. The chain combines TRBV28 with TRBJ1-4; weak D call: TRBD1 (5 bases). Germline assignment: CDR1 MDHEN and CDR2 SYDVKM. The CDR3 length is 10 residues. In nucleotides, the CDR3 is TGTGCCAGCAGTGATGGGCCGGGGGTTTTT. The encoded protein is CASSDGPGVF.

This clonotype was detected ten times or more. This rearrangement joins TRBV12-3 or TRBV12-4 to TRBJ2-7; perhaps TRBD2 as D (6 bases). Trimming removed 3 bases from V and 0 bases from J, with 9 bases in between. The CDR3 is made up of 14 amino acids. This CDR3 is CASSFPAGSYEQYF. The CDR3 coding sequence is TGTGCCAGCAGTTTCCCAGCGGGCTCCTACGAGCAGTACTTC.

This clonotype occurred a few times. V is TRBV28 and J is TRBJ2-1; 10 nucleotides match TRBD2. After removal of 6 bases from V and 1 base from J, the junction contained 6 bases not matched to a gene. Germline V gene sequence: CDR1 MDHEN, CDR2 SYDVKM. CDR3 length equals 16 residues. The CDR3 spells CASRSSGRGSYNEQFF. CDR3 sequence (DNA): TGTGCCAGCAGGTCAAGCGGGAGGGGATCCTACAATGAGCAGTTCTTC.

This clonotype was seen many times. The V call is TRBV7-2, the J call TRBJ2-7; D gene uncertain. Germline loops: CDR1 SGHTA, CDR2 FQGNSA. This CDR3 contains 14 residues. Trimming removed 4 bases at V and 0 bases at J, with 10 bases between. The CDR3 loop reads CASSSTASSYEQYF. As DNA, the CDR3 is TGTGCCAGCAGCTCCACAGCGTCCTCCTACGAGCAGTACTTC.

V is TRBV4-1 and J is TRBJ2-5; TRBD1 matches 8 bases. The CDR3 is 14 residues long. Germline values: CDR1 MGHRA, CDR2 YSYEKL. V gave up 8 bases and J gave up 2 bases; unmatched junction bases: 7. The CDR3 DNA follows: TGCGCCAGCGCTCGACAGGGGATGCAAGAGACCCAGTACTTC. Protein: CASARQGMQETQYF.

This clonotype has at least ten counts. CDR3 in DNA: TGCGCCAGCAGCCCGAGGGCGGACTATGGCTACACCTTC. Translating it yields CASSPRADYGYTF. The rearrangement links TRBV5-1 to TRBJ1-2, with unresolved D. V gave up 4 bases and J gave up 3 bases, with 10 bases separating them. This CDR3 region has 13 residues. Germline V gives CDR1 SGHRS, CDR2 YFSETQ.

Comment on this clonotype: Since a much larger clone is just one base distant, this may be a read error. The chain joins TRBV9 to TRBJ2-7, with D uncertain. CDR3 length: 14 amino acids. CDR1 is SGDLS and CDR2 is YYNGEE in the germline V gene. The CDR3 DNA sequence: TGTGCCAGCAGCCCTCACTCGGATGCCTACGGGCAGTACTTC. Encoded protein: CASSPHSDAYGQYF.

V gene TRBV5-1 combines with J gene TRBJ1-4, with D unclear. The germline V gene has CDR1 SGHRS and CDR2 YFSETQ. The length of the CDR3 is 15 residues. Trimming removed 2 bases at V and 7 bases at J, with 15 bases between. The CDR3 reads CASSLEGSLTEKLFF. CDR3 bases: TGCGCCAGCAGCTTAGAGGGTTCTTTAACTGAAAAACTGTTTTTT. Complete variable domain (other parts from reference TRBV5-1 and TRBJ1-4): KAGVTQTPRYLIKTRGQQVTLSCSPISGHRSVSWYQQTPGQGLQFLFEYFSETQRNKGNFPGRFSGRQFSNSRSEMNVSTLELGDSALYLCASSLEGSLTEKLFFGSGTQLSVL.

The rearrangement uses TRBV6-4 and TRBJ1-1, with TRBD1 as a possible D gene (5 bases). The CDR3 extends over 15 amino acids. Per the germline V gene, CDR1 is MRHNA and CDR2 is SNTAGT. The germline V and J ends were trimmed by 5 bases and 0 bases, with 13 bases remaining between them. The CDR3 loop is CASSWGRFMNTEAFF. Written as DNA, the CDR3 is TGTGCCAGCAGTTGGGGACGGTTCATGAACACTGAAGCTTTCTTT.

This clonotype was seen repeatedly, ten times or more. The chain links TRBV12-3 or TRBV12-4 to TRBJ2-1, with D possibly being TRBD2 (6 bases). The CDR3 length is 15 residues. V dropped 6 bases and J dropped 8 bases, with 20 bases sitting between them. For the CDR3, the DNA is TGTGCCAGCAGACTGAACGGAGGGCCGAACGATGAGCAGTTCTTC. It codes for CASRLNGGPNDEQFF.

The genes are TRBV5-8 and TRBJ2-3, with TRBD1 matching over 7 bases. The V segment lost 1 base and the J segment 2 bases; nucleotides outside the gene matches: 4. CDR1 and CDR2 from the germline V gene are SGHTS and YDEGEE. This CDR3 spans 15 amino acids. This chain's CDR3 is CASSLLGQDTDTQYF. The DNA of the CDR3 is TGTGCCAGCAGCTTGTTAGGACAGGACACAGATACGCAGTATTTT.

This clonotype occurred a few times. J is TRBJ2-3 and V is TRBV4-2; D is ambiguous. There are 18 residues in the CDR3. Germline V lookup: CDR1 LGHNA, CDR2 YNFKEQ. The V end was cut by 7 bases, the J end by 0 bases, with 23 bases between. The CDR3 reads CASTFSYLASPSTDTQYF. As DNA, the CDR3 is TGTGCCAGCACCTTCAGCTACCTCGCCTCCCCAAGCACAGATACGCAGTATTTT.

This clonotype was observed a handful of times. The CDR3 sequence is CASSGTSGRLPSSYNEQFF. CDR3 bases: TGTGCCAGCAGCGGGACTAGCGGGAGGCTCCCAAGCTCCTACAATGAGCAGTTCTTC. The V call is TRBV9, the J call TRBJ2-1; 14 nucleotides line up with TRBD2. The CDR3 extends over 19 amino acids. Germline V gene lookup returns CDR1 SGDLS and CDR2 YYNGEE. After removal of 3 bases from V and 0 bases from J, the junction contained 8 bases not matched to a gene.

The chain couples TRBV3-1 to TRBJ1-2; 8 nucleotides line up with TRBD1. The CDR3 runs 15 residues. Germline trimming cut 4 bases from V and 4 bases from J; bases unmatched to any gene: 8. CDR1 and CDR2 from the germline V gene are LGHDT and YNNKEL (reference sequence). The DNA for the CDR3 is TGTGCCAGCAGCCCCCGGGACAGGCTCGGCTATGGCTACACCTTC. This translates into CASSPRDRLGYGYTF. Drawing the rest from reference TRBV3-1 and TRBJ1-2, the complete variable domain is DTAVSQTPKYLVTQMGNDKSIKCEQNLGHDTMYWYKQDSKKFLKIMFSYNNKELIINETVPNRFSPKSPDKAHLNLHINSLELGDSAVYFCASSPRDRLGYGYTFGSGTRLTVV.

This clonotype was seen at least ten times. This chain joins TRBV20-1 and TRBJ2-7; 8 bases align to TRBD2. Germline V gene data show CDR1 as DFQATT and CDR2 as SNEGSKA (reference sequence). Unmatched junction bases numbered 16, after V lost 6 bases and J lost 6 bases. CDR3 length equals 15 residues. CDR3 DNA sequence: TGCAGTGCCAATCGCGTTGGTAGCGGGGCTCCCGAGCAGTACTTC. It translates to CSANRVGSGAPEQYF.

In this sample, this clonotype turned up many times. The chain joins TRBV27 to TRBJ2-1, with TRBD2 as a possible D gene (5 bases). Germline V CDR1 and CDR2: MNHEY, SMNVEV (reference sequence). The V end was cut by 8 bases, the J end by 5 bases, with 16 bases between. The CDR3 sequence is 14 residues long. DNA of the CDR3: TGTGCCAGCCTCGGACTGAGTGGACACAATGAGCAGTTCTTC. Amino acid sequence: CASLGLSGHNEQFF.

The chain recombines TRBV20-1 with TRBJ2-1; a weak D match, TRBD2 (5 bases). The CDR3 has 19 residues. The V and J ends lost 1 base and 2 bases respectively, with 24 bases between them. Germline CDR1 DFQATT, CDR2 SNEGSKA (reference sequence). CDR3 sequence (DNA): TGCAGTGCTAGAGCCCTACCGGCGGGTGTGGGGTTGACCTACAATGAGCAGTTCTTC. Translated: CSARALPAGVGLTYNEQFF.

This clonotype was detected many times. The rearrangement joins TRBV28 to TRBJ1-1, with 11 positions matching TRBD1. V dropped 5 bases and J dropped 3; count of bases not matched to a gene: 8. The CDR3 is 16 amino acids. Germline CDR1 reads MDHEN; CDR2 reads SYDVKM. CDR3 sequence reads: CASSPGTGGAYTEAFF. For the CDR3, the DNA is TGTGCCAGCAGTCCGGGGACAGGGGGGGCATACACTGAAGCTTTCTTT.

This chain links TRBV9 with TRBJ2-5; D is perhaps TRBD2 (6 bases). CDR1 is SGDLS and CDR2 is YYNGEE in the germline V gene. V dropped 0 bases and J dropped 1 base, with 10 bases sitting between them. This CDR3 region has 15 residues. CDR3 nucleotide sequence: TGTGCCAGCAGCGTAGTTGCGGGAAGCCAAGAGACCCAGTACTTC. Translating gives CASSVVAGSQETQYF.

This clonotype was detected a few times. This chain uses TRBV30 with TRBJ2-7; D is unclear. There are 14 residues in the CDR3. Trimming left V 3 bases short and J 6 bases short, with 18 bases between. CDR1 GTSNPN and CDR2 SVGIG come from the germline V gene (reference sequence). The CDR3: CAWSKRVGRSEQYF. CDR3 in DNA: TGTGCCTGGAGCAAAAGGGTTGGGCGGAGCGAGCAGTACTTC.

The rearrangement uses TRBV13 and TRBJ2-1; 11 bases align to TRBD2. With 5 bases clipped from V and 8 bases from J, the junction kept 14 bases outside the gene matches. The length of the CDR3 is 17 residues. The germline gives CDR1 PRHDT, CDR2 FYEKMQ (reference sequence). The CDR3 DNA sequence: TGTGCCAGCAGCCCCCTAGGTAGCGGGAGGGCCCCCTATGAGCAGTTCTTC. It codes for CASSPLGSGRAPYEQFF.

This chain uses TRBV3-1 with TRBJ1-5; D is ambiguous. Trimming removed 0 bases from V and 4 bases from J, with 7 bases in between. The V gene's germline CDR1 is LGHDT and CDR2 YNNKEL (reference sequence). This CDR3 is built from 14 residues. CDR3 amino acids: CASSQDLRNQPQHF. In nucleotides, the CDR3 is TGTGCCAGCAGCCAAGATTTGCGGAATCAGCCCCAGCATTTT.

This clonotype showed up just a few times. V and J are TRBV6-1 and TRBJ2-2; D uncertain. V was trimmed by 7 bases and J by 4 bases, leaving 10 bases between them. The CDR3 sequence is 13 residues long. Germline V gene data show CDR1 as MNHNS and CDR2 as SASEGT. Here the CDR3 reads CASKNTFTGELFF. The CDR3 DNA follows: TGTGCCAGCAAGAACACGTTCACCGGGGAGCTGTTTTTT.

V usage is TRBV19 and J usage is TRBJ1-5, with D uncertain. Germline V gives CDR1 LNHDA, CDR2 SQIVND (reference sequence). The CDR3 is 15 amino acids. V gave up 2 bases and J gave up 0 bases, with 8 bases separating them. CDR3 protein: CASSIWEHSNQPQHF. Here the CDR3 DNA reads TGTGCCAGTAGTATATGGGAACATAGCAATCAGCCCCAGCATTTT. Complete variable domain (other parts from reference TRBV19 and TRBJ1-5): DGGITQSPKYLFRKEGQNVTLSCEQNLNHDAMYWYRQDPGQGLRLIYYSQIVNDFQKGDIAEGYSVSREKKESFPLTVTSAQKNPTAFYLCASSIWEHSNQPQHFGDGTRLSIL.

V usage is TRBV2 and J usage is TRBJ2-2; 10 bases are shared with TRBD2. V shed 7 bases, J shed 5 bases, and the junction held 7 bases outside the gene matches. The CDR3 runs to 15 residues. Per germline, CDR1 SNHLY and CDR2 FYNNEI. CDR3 nucleotide sequence: TGTGCCAGCACTCCGCTAGCGGGAGCTACCGGGGAGCTGTTTTTT. This translates into CASTPLAGATGELFF. The variable domain in full, with the rest retrieved from reference TRBV2 and TRBJ2-2, is EPEVTQTPSHQVTQMGQEVILRCVPISNHLYFYWYRQILGQKVEFLVSFYNNEISEKSEIFDDQFSVERPDGSNFTLKIRSTKLEDSAMYFCASTPLAGATGELFFGEGSRLTVL.

The sample holds a few counts of this clonotype. The chain is built from TRBV15 and TRBJ2-2; tentatively, D is TRBD1 or TRBD2 (5 bases each). CDR1 is LNHNV, CDR2 YYDKDF, per germline (reference sequence). V lost 0 bases to trimming and J lost 7 bases, with 12 bases between them. The CDR3 has 15 amino acids. The DNA for the CDR3 is TGTGCCACCAGCAGAGATCGCTGGGGGAACGGGGAGCTGTTTTTT. As protein: CATSRDRWGNGELFF.